This T cell receptor (beta chain) appears in the sequencing data of a study of blood T cell repertoires in COVID-19. Background on the study: Donors in the United States, Italy and Spain gave samples during acute or convalescent COVID-19. The cDNA or gDNA used as material had been derived from T cells, B-cell-depleted T cells, or PBMCs.

Under the authors' procedure: It was from reference gene primer amplification that nucleated cell counts were estimated. Sequenced by immunoSEQ multiplex PCR; TCRdb stores in-frame clones only, minus some. That table furnishes V, J and clone size, whereas the DNA furnished D and trimming. This table has over 150,000 clones, approximately 87% appearing once. The CDR3 covers 16 residues. Per germline, CDR1 KGHSH and CDR2 LQKENI. V was pared by 1 base and J by 1 base, with 10 bases between. The sequenced sample consisted of peripheral blood. The origin of this receptor is a woman aged 18-29 years who had recovered from COVID-19. This chain uses TRBV18 with TRBJ2-2; no firm D call. In DNA form, the CDR3 reads TGTGCCAGCTCACCACGAGGTTTTTTGAACACCGGGGAGCTGTTTTTT. This gives the protein CASSPRGFLNTGELFF.